The clone carrying this T cell receptor beta chain was detected a few times. This entry comes from a study of blood T cell repertoires in COVID-19. Overall study context: Sample material is recorded as cDNA or gDNA derived from T cells, B-cell-depleted T cells, or PBMCs.

Sequencing used immunoSEQ multiplex PCR; TCRdb keeps in-frame clones, though not all of them. The data contain about 220,000 clones, just over 85% of them seen just once; the ten biggest clones take up 3% to 4.5%. The receptor was isolated from a woman in her thirties or forties with acute COVID-19. Source material: PBMCs or T cells enriched from blood (not recorded which).

The DNA of the CDR3 is TGTGCCAGCAGCCCTTTCACCGGGGAGCTGTTTTTT. This codes for CASSPFTGELFF. The genes are TRBV7-9 and TRBJ2-2; D unresolved. Trimming took off 5 bases at V and 4 bases at J, with 5 bases between the two ends. There are 12 residues in the CDR3. Germline CDR1 reads SEHNR; CDR2 reads FQNEAQ (reference sequence).